The 25 T cell receptor beta chains below all came from one sample that was sequenced in a study of cytomegalovirus exposure and HLA in healthy donors. The PCR had 60 Vbeta and 13 Jbeta primers. The assay was immunoSEQ multiplex PCR, and TCRdb's table has in-frame clones only and misses some. This sample has under 200,000 clones, with about four fifths found just once. The material sequenced was PBMCs. These receptors all stem from a boy under 10 years old in good health and CMV-seronegative.

The V gene is TRBV7-6, the J gene TRBJ2-7; TRBD1 matches 10 bases. CDR1 and CDR2 (germline): SGHVS, FNYEAQ. The CDR3 is 16 residues long. V was clipped by 5 bases and J by 1 base; unmatched bases: 8. The DNA for the CDR3 is TGTGCCAGCAGCGTCGGACAGGGGGGCATGTCCTACGAGCAGTACTTC. It specifies CASSVGQGGMSYEQYF. The variable domain in full, completed from reference TRBV7-6 and TRBJ2-7, reads GAGVSQSPRYKVTKRGQDVALRCDPISGHVSLYWYRQALGQGPEFLTYFNYEAQQDKSGLPNDRFSAERPEGSISTLTIQRTEQRDSAMYRCASSVGQGGMSYEQYFGPGTRLTVT.

This clone was detected once. The chain carries TRBV6-5 and TRBJ1-2; possible D gene TRBD1, 5 bases. The germline CDR1 and CDR2 sequences are MNHEY and SVGAGI. Trimming took 0 bases from V and 8 from J, leaving 10 bases between them. The CDR3 consists of 13 residues. In nucleotides, the CDR3 is TGTGCCAGCAGTTACTCGGCAGGGCCCGGCTACACCTTC. Its translation: CASSYSAGPGYTF.

J is TRBJ2-2 and V is TRBV7-2; D unclear. Trimming pared 5 bases from V and 5 bases from J, leaving 21 bases between. Germline CDR1 and CDR2: SGHTA and FQGNSA. The CDR3 runs 17 residues. The CDR3 DNA reads as TGTGCCAGCAGCCCCCGAGGCCGTCGGATACAAACCGGGGAGCTGTTTTTT. It translates to CASSPRGRRIQTGELFF.

The rearrangement joins TRBV30 to TRBJ1-5; 7 bases are a match to TRBD1. CDR1 and CDR2 from the germline V gene are GTSNPN and SVGIG (reference sequence). V trimming: 2 bases; J trimming: 3 bases; junction bases outside the gene matches: 4. The CDR3 has 14 residues. This chain's CDR3 is CAWSSGTANQPQHF. CDR3 DNA: TGTGCCTGGAGTTCCGGGACAGCCAATCAGCCCCAGCATTTT.

J is TRBJ2-7 and V is TRBV29-1, with a tentative D call TRBD1 (5 bases). The germline V and J ends were trimmed by 7 bases and 6 bases, with 19 bases remaining between them. CDR1 SQVTM and CDR2 ANQGSEA come from the germline V gene. The CDR3 sequence is 13 residues long. In DNA form, the CDR3 reads TGCAGCGCCCGCCAGGGATGGTCGGGCGAGCAGTACTTC. It specifies CSARQGWSGEQYF.

The rearrangement joins TRBV14 to TRBJ2-5, with 7 bases that match TRBD1. Per germline, CDR1 SGHDN and CDR2 FVKESK. The ends lost 7 bases at V and 1 base at J; junction bases unmatched: 3. The CDR3 covers 13 residues. The chain's CDR3 is CASNRDSQETQYF. The CDR3 bases are TGTGCCAGCAACCGGGACAGCCAAGAGACCCAGTACTTC. Looking up the rest from reference TRBV14 and TRBJ2-5 gives the full variable domain: EAGVTQFPSHSVIEKGQTVTLRCDPISGHDNLYWYRRVMGKEIKFLLHFVKESKQDESGMPNNRFLAERTGGTYSTLKVQPAELEDSGVYFCASNRDSQETQYFGPGTRLLVL.

The V call is TRBV30, the J call TRBJ1-3; D is uncertain. The CDR3 loop spans 15 amino acids. Trimming shortened V by 2 bases and J by 0 bases, and 11 bases separated the two germline ends. CDR1 and CDR2 (germline): GTSNPN, SVGIG (reference sequence). The CDR3 nucleotides are TGTGCCTGGAGTCCTAGGCAGTTCTCTGGAAACACCATATATTTT. Protein product: CAWSPRQFSGNTIYF.

This chain links TRBV29-1 with TRBJ2-3; a weak D match, TRBD2 (7 bases). V was pared by 4 bases and J by 4 bases, with 18 bases between. CDR3 length equals 15 residues. CDR1 is SQVTM and CDR2 is ANQGSEA in the germline V gene. The CDR3 here is CSVGVPSGGADTQYF. In DNA, the CDR3 is TGCAGCGTTGGGGTACCGTCGGGGGGCGCAGATACGCAGTATTTT.

CDR3 in DNA: TGTGCCAGCAGCTTAAACGGGAGGGCCCTGGATGAGCAGTTCTTC. As protein: CASSLNGRALDEQFF. The chain joins TRBV7-9 to TRBJ2-1; 8 positions agree with TRBD2. CDR3 length: 15 residues. V gave up 2 bases and J gave up 8 bases; unmatched junction bases: 8. CDR1 and CDR2 from the germline V gene are SEHNR and FQNEAQ (reference sequence).

The chain has TRBV15 and TRBJ1-1; maybe TRBD1 (5 bases). This CDR3 is 15 amino acids long. The germline V gene encodes CDR1 LNHNV and CDR2 YYDKDF (reference sequence). V lost 0 bases, J lost 2 bases, and 10 bases lay in between. CDR3 loop: CATSRDPQGNTEAFF. CDR3 nucleotide sequence: TGTGCCACCAGCAGAGATCCCCAGGGAAACACTGAAGCTTTCTTT.

The V gene is TRBV30, the J gene TRBJ2-7, with 9 bases aligning to TRBD1. V dropped 3 bases and J dropped 0; count of bases not matched to a gene: 6. The CDR3 is made up of 15 amino acids. Per the germline V gene, CDR1 is GTSNPN and CDR2 is SVGIG (reference sequence). CDR3 loop: CAWSQDRGSSYEQYF. The CDR3 DNA sequence: TGTGCCTGGAGCCAAGACAGGGGGAGCTCCTACGAGCAGTACTTC. Filled out from reference TRBV30 and TRBJ2-7, the complete variable domain reads SQTIHQWPATLVQPVGSPLSLECTVEGTSNPNLYWYRQAAGRGLQLLFYSVGIGQISSEVPQNLSASRPQDRQFILSSKKLLLSDSGFYLCAWSQDRGSSYEQYFGPGTRLTVT.

This chain uses TRBV5-4 with TRBJ2-5; a possible D gene is TRBD1 (6 bases). The CDR3 spans 15 residues. The germline V gene has CDR1 SGHNT and CDR2 YYREEE (reference sequence). Trimming took 3 bases from V and 1 from J, leaving 13 bases between them. Here the CDR3 reads CASSYPTGFQETQYF. Here the CDR3 DNA reads TGTGCCAGCAGCTACCCCACAGGGTTCCAAGAGACCCAGTACTTC. Combining the CDR3 with reference TRBV5-4 and TRBJ2-5 gives the whole variable domain ETGVTQSPTHLIKTRGQQVTLRCSSQSGHNTVSWYQQALGQGPQFIFQYYREEENGRGNFPPRFSGLQFPNYSSELNVNALELDDSALYLCASSYPTGFQETQYFGPGTRLLVL.

The CDR3 region has the DNA TGCGCCAGCAGCCAACCCACAGGGGGACGAGGCACTGAAGCTTTCTTT. Protein sequence: CASSQPTGGRGTEAFF. V and J are TRBV4-1 and TRBJ1-1; TRBD1 matches at 8 bases. V trimming: 2 bases; J trimming: 4 bases; junction bases outside the gene matches: 9. Germline V gene sequence: CDR1 MGHRA, CDR2 YSYEKL. The CDR3 runs 16 residues.

V is TRBV28 and J is TRBJ2-1; 10 bases align to TRBD1. CDR3 length: 18 amino acids. Germline lookup yields CDR1 MDHEN and CDR2 SYDVKM. The junction had 23 bases not matched to a gene; V was cut back by 10 bases and J by 8 bases. As DNA, the CDR3 is TGTGCCACCTCGACAGGGGGCGAACTTACGGGCCCCTTCGATGAGCAGTTCTTC. This sequence encodes CATSTGGELTGPFDEQFF.

Worth noting for this clone: This sample includes further DNA sequences coding for the same CDR3. The chain uses TRBV4-1 and TRBJ2-2; 7 bases match TRBD1. The germline CDR1 and CDR2 sequences are MGHRA and YSYEKL. This CDR3 has 14 amino acids. V shed 1 base, J shed 6 bases, and the junction held 2 bases outside the gene matches. This CDR3 is CASSQVQGAGELFF. CDR3 nucleotide sequence: TGCGCCAGCAGCCAAGTTCAGGGGGCCGGGGAGCTGTTTTTT.

This clone was seen only once. The genes are TRBV27 and TRBJ2-7; 9 nucleotides line up with TRBD1. With V trimmed by 2 bases and J by 3 bases, 5 bases remained unmatched. The CDR3 is made up of 15 amino acids. The V gene's germline CDR1 is MNHEY and CDR2 SMNVEV (reference sequence). The CDR3 coding sequence is TGTGCCAGCAGTTTAGTCGGGACAGGGCTCTACGAGCAGTACTTC. This translates into CASSLVGTGLYEQYF.

CDR3 bases: TGTGCCAGCAGCTCGGGTAGGGGACAGTCCAATAGCAATCAGCCCCAGCATTTT. As protein: CASSSGRGQSNSNQPQHF. The rearrangement links TRBV7-8 to TRBJ1-5; 7 bases are a match to TRBD1. V shed 4 bases, J shed 0 bases, and the junction held 12 bases outside the gene matches. Germline V gene lookup returns CDR1 SGHVS and CDR2 FQNEAQ. This CDR3 has 18 amino acids.

The chain joins TRBV5-4 to TRBJ2-1; TRBD2 matches at 12 bases. Losses at the gene ends were 3 bases for V and 5 bases for J; bases not matched to a gene: 6. Germline V CDR1 and CDR2: SGHNT, YYREEE (reference sequence). The CDR3 runs 16 residues. Here the CDR3 reads CASSYRTSGIHNEQFF. The CDR3 nucleotides are TGTGCCAGCAGCTATCGGACTAGCGGGATCCACAATGAGCAGTTCTTC.

The genes are TRBV7-8 and TRBJ2-1; D gene uncertain. The length of the CDR3 is 16 residues. Trimming removed 4 bases from V and 0 bases from J, with 13 bases in between. Looked up from germline, CDR1 is SGHVS and CDR2 is FQNEAQ. The CDR3 DNA is TGTGCCAGCAGCTACAGACACCCGAGCTCCTACAATGAGCAGTTCTTC. This translates into CASSYRHPSSYNEQFF.

This chain joins TRBV7-2 and TRBJ2-5, with D possibly TRBD1 on 8 matching bases. CDR1 SGHTA and CDR2 FQGNSA come from the germline V gene. The CDR3 sequence is 15 residues long. Trimming took off 4 bases at V and 6 bases at J, with 18 bases between the two ends. CDR3 bases: TGTGCCAGCAGCTCGACAGGGGAGGGGAAGCAGACCCAGTACTTC. Its protein product is CASSSTGEGKQTQYF.

CDR3 residues: CAISAMTSGSYEQYF. DNA of the CDR3: TGTGCCATCAGTGCTATGACTAGCGGGAGCTACGAGCAGTACTTC. The gene calls are TRBV10-3 and TRBJ2-7, with 12 bases fitting TRBD2. Germline loops: CDR1 ENHRY, CDR2 SYGVKD. V shed 4 bases, J shed 3 bases, and the junction held 4 bases outside the gene matches. The CDR3 has 15 residues.

This sequence joins TRBV9 and TRBJ2-2; D perhaps matches TRBD2 (5 bases). Trimming left V 1 base short and J 1 base short, with 14 bases between. The CDR3 is made up of 17 amino acids. The V gene's germline CDR1 is SGDLS and CDR2 YYNGEE. CDR3 DNA: TGTGCCAGCAGCGTAAGTAGTGGGAGACGGAACACCGGGGAGCTGTTTTTT. This codes for CASSVSSGRRNTGELFF.

This clone was seen just once. J is TRBJ2-5 and V is TRBV27, with D possibly being TRBD2 (6 bases). Germline CDR1 reads MNHEY; CDR2 reads SMNVEV (reference sequence). V gave up 3 bases and J gave up 5 bases, with 13 bases separating them. The length of the CDR3 is 14 residues. The CDR3 sequence is CASSFQRGMETQYF. The DNA for the CDR3 is TGTGCCAGCAGTTTTCAGCGCGGGATGGAGACCCAGTACTTC.

The CDR3 loop is CASSERQGAFVSGANVLTF. Written as DNA, the CDR3 is TGTGCCAGCAGCGAACGACAGGGGGCCTTCGTCTCTGGGGCCAACGTCCTGACTTTC. The chain uses TRBV11-2 and TRBJ2-6; 10 bases fit TRBD1. V gave up 5 bases and J gave up 0 bases; unmatched junction bases: 10. The CDR3 is 19 residues long. CDR1 is SGHAT and CDR2 is FQNNGV in the germline V gene.

The chain has TRBV29-1 and TRBJ1-1; TRBD1 is a possible D gene (6 bases). The germline gives CDR1 SQVTM, CDR2 ANQGSEA. The CDR3 length is 13 residues. Trimming pared 6 bases from V and 11 bases from J, leaving 22 bases between. In DNA, the CDR3 is TGCAGCGTCGGCTCGCGGGGGCGCAGGGGCGCTTTCTTT. Protein: CSVGSRGRRGAFF.